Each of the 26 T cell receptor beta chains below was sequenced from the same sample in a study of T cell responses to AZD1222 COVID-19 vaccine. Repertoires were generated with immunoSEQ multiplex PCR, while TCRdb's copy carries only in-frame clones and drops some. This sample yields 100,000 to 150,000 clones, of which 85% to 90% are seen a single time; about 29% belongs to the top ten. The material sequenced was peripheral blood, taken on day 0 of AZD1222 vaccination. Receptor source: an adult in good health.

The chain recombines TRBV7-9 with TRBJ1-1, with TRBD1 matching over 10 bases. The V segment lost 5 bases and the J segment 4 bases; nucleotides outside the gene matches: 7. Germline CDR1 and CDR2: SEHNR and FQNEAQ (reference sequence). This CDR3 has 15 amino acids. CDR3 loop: CASSPPGTGATEAFF. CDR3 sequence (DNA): TGTGCCAGCAGCCCTCCCGGGACAGGGGCCACTGAAGCTTTCTTT.

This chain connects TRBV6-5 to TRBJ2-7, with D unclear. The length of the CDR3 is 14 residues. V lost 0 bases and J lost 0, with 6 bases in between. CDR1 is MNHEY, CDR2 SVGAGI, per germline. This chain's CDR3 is CASSYSDGSYEQYF. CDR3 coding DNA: TGTGCCAGCAGTTACTCCGACGGCTCCTACGAGCAGTACTTC.

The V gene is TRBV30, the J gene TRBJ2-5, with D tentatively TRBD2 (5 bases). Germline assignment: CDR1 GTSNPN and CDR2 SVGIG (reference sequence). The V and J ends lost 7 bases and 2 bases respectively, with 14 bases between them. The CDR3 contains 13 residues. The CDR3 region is CASSREGQETQYF. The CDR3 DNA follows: TGTGCCTCCTCCCGCGAGGGACAAGAGACCCAGTACTTC.

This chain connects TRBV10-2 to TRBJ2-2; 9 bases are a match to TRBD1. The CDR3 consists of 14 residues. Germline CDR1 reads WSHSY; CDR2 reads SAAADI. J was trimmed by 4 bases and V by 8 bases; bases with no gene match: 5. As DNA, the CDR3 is TGCGCCAGCGGTGGGACAGGGTCCACCGGGGAGCTGTTTTTT. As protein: CASGGTGSTGELFF.

CDR3 DNA sequence: TGTGCCACCAGTGATTTTCAGGCAATATGGAACACTGAAGCTTTCTTT. It codes for CATSDFQAIWNTEAFF. This chain links TRBV24-1 with TRBJ1-1, with unresolved D. The ends were cut back, 1 base at V and 1 base at J, with 12 bases in the middle. CDR1 and CDR2 from the germline V gene are KGHDR and SFDVKD. CDR3 length equals 16 residues.

The CDR3 is CATSRGLAYEQYF. The CDR3 DNA is TGTGCCACCAGCAGAGGGCTAGCGTACGAGCAGTACTTC. The gene calls are TRBV15 and TRBJ2-7; maybe TRBD2 (6 bases). This CDR3 is built from 13 residues. The V gene's germline CDR1 is LNHNV and CDR2 YYDKDF (reference sequence). Trimming pared 1 base from V and 4 bases from J, leaving 8 bases between.

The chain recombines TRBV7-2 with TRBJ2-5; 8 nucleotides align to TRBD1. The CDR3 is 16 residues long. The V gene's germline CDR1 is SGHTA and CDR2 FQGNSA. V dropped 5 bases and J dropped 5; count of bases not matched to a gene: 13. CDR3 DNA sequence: TGTGCCAGCAGCAGACCGGGACAGGCCGGGCGGGAGACCCAGTACTTC. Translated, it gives CASSRPGQAGRETQYF.

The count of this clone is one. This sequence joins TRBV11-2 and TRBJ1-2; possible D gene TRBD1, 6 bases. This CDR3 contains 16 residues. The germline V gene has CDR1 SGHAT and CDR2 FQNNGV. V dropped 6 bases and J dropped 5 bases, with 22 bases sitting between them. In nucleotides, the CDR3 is TGTGCCAGCAGGCAAACCCTTGGGGGGGGCTGGTATGGCTACACCTTC. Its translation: CASRQTLGGGWYGYTF.

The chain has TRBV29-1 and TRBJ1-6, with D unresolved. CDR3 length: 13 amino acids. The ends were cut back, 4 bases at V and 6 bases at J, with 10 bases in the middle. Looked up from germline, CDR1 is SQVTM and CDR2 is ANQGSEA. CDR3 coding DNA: TGCAGCGTTGCCCGGACGAGTAATTCACCCCTCCACTTT. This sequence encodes CSVARTSNSPLHF.

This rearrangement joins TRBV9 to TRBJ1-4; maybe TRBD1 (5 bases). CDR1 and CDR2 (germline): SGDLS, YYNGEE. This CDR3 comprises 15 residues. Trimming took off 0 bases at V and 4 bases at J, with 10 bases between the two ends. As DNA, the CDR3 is TGTGCCAGCAGCGTAGGATGGGGGATTAATGAAAAACTGTTTTTT. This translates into CASSVGWGINEKLFF. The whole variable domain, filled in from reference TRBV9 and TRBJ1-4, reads DSGVTQTPKHLITATGQRVTLRCSPRSGDLSVYWYQQSLDQGLQFLIQYYNGEERAKGNILERFSAQQFPDLHSELNLSSLELGDSALYFCASSVGWGINEKLFFGSGTQLSVL.

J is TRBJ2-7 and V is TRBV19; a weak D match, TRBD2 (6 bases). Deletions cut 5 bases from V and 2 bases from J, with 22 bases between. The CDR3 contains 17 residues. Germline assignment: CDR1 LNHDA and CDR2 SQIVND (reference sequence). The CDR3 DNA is TGTGCCAGTAGTCAACGACTGAAGGCTAGCGCAACCTACGAGCAGTACTTC. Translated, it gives CASSQRLKASATYEQYF.

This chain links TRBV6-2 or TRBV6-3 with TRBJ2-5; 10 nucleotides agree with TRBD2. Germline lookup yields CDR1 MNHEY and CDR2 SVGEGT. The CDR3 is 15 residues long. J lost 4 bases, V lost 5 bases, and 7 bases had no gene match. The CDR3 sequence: CASSSLAGVGETQYF. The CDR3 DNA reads TGTGCCAGCAGTAGTCTAGCGGGAGTAGGAGAGACCCAGTACTTC.

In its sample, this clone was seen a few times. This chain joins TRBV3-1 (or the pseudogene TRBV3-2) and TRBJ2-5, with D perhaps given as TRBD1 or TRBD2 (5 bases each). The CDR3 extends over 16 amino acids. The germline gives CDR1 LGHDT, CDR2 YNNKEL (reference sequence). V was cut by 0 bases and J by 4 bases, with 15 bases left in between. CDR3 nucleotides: TGTGCCAGCAGCCAAGAGTCGGGGACCGGATCAGAGACCCAGTACTTC. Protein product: CASSQESGTGSETQYF.

The CDR3: CASSVQGGVTGNEKLFF. In DNA, the CDR3 is TGTGCCAGCAGCGTACAGGGGGGCGTGACAGGAAATGAAAAACTGTTTTTT. This rearrangement joins TRBV9 to TRBJ1-4, with 7 bases identical to TRBD1. This CDR3 is 17 amino acids long. The V and J ends lost 1 base and 5 bases, in that order; junction bases with no gene match: 11. Germline V gene lookup returns CDR1 SGDLS and CDR2 YYNGEE.

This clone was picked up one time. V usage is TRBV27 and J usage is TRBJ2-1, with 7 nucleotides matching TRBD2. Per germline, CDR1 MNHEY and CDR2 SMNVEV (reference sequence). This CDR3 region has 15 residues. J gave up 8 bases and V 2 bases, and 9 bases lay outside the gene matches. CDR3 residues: CASSLIRGRGDEQFF. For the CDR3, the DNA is TGTGCCAGCAGTTTAATCCGTGGCCGGGGGGATGAGCAGTTCTTC.

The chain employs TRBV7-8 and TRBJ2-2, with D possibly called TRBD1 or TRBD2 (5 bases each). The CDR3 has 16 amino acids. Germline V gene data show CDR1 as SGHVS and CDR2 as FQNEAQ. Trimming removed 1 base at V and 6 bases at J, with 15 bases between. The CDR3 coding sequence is TGTGCCAGCAGCTTAGAAGGTCTTGTGGGGGCCGGGGAGCTGTTTTTT. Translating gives CASSLEGLVGAGELFF.

The CDR3 spells CASSELGRAQYF. CDR3 DNA: TGTGCCAGCAGTGAATTGGGGAGGGCGCAGTATTTT. The chain couples TRBV2 to TRBJ2-3; TRBD2 matches at 7 bases. V lost 2 bases and J lost 10; bases outside the gene matches: 3. The CDR3 runs 12 residues. Germline CDR1 reads SNHLY; CDR2 reads FYNNEI.

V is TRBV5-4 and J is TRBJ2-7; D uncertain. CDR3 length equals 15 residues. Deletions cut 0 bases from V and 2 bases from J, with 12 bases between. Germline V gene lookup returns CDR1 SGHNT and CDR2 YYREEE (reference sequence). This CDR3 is CASSLGGYSTYEQYF. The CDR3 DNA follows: TGTGCCAGCAGCTTGGGTGGGTACAGCACCTACGAGCAGTACTTC.

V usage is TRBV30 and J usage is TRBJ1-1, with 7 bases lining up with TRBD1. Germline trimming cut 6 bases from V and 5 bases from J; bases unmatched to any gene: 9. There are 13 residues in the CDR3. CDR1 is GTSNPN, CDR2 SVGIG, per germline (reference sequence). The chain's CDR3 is CACNRGPGTEAFF. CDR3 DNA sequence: TGTGCCTGTAACAGGGGCCCCGGTACTGAAGCTTTCTTT.

The CDR3 nucleotides read TGTGCCATCAGTGATGGAGGGGAACAGCCCCAGCATTTT. Its translation: CAISDGGEQPQHF. The chain has TRBV10-3 and TRBJ1-5; possibly TRBD1 for D (5 bases). V was clipped by 3 bases and J by 7 bases, with 10 bases between them. CDR1 is ENHRY and CDR2 is SYGVKD in the germline V gene. CDR3 length: 13 amino acids.

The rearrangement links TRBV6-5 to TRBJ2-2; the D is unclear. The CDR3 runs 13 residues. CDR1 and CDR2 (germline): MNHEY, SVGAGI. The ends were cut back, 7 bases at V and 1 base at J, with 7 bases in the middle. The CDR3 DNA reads TGTGCCAGCATAACAGAGAACACCGGGGAGCTGTTTTTT. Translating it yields CASITENTGELFF.

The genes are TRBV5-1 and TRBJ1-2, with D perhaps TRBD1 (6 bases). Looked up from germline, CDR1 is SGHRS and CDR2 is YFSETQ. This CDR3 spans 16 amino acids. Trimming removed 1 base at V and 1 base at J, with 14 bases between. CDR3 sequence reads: CASSLPSGVGNYGYTF. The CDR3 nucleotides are TGCGCCAGCAGCTTGCCTTCAGGGGTCGGTAACTATGGCTACACCTTC.

The CDR3 bases are TGTGCCACCAGTGATTTCCCGGGGACTGAGCAGTTCTTC. It translates to CATSDFPGTEQFF. The chain is built from TRBV24-1 and TRBJ2-1, with D perhaps matching TRBD1 or TRBD2 (5 bases each). The CDR3 length is 13 residues. V was cut by 1 base and J by 9 bases, with 9 bases left in between. Germline CDR1 and CDR2: KGHDR and SFDVKD.

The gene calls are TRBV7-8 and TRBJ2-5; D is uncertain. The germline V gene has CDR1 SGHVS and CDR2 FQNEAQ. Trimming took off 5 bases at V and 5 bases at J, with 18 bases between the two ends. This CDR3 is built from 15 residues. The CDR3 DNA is TGTGCCAGCAGCCTCGGAAGGGTCAGTAGGGAGACCCAGTACTTC. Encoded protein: CASSLGRVSRETQYF.

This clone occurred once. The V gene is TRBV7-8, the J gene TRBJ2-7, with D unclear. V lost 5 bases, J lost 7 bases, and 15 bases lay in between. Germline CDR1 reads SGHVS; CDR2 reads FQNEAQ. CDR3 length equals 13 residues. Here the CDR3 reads CASSDGRFREQYF. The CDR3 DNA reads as TGTGCCAGCAGCGACGGAAGGTTTCGGGAGCAGTACTTC.

The CDR3 coding sequence is TGTGCCAGCAGCCTAGGACAGGCCTTCGCCGAGCAGTACTTC. Translating gives CASSLGQAFAEQYF. V and J are TRBV7-2 and TRBJ2-7; 7 positions match TRBD1. Trimming took 5 bases from V and 6 from J; bases not matched to a gene: 10. The CDR3 is 14 residues long. Per the germline V gene, CDR1 is SGHTA and CDR2 is FQGNSA.